The T cell receptor (beta chain) under discussion was sequenced for a study of early T cells in non-severe SARS-CoV-2 infection. Study-level background: Chains stayed unpaired after sequencing of bulk RNA from unsorted whole blood.

Study observations and caveats: VDJdb matching, biased toward anti-spike CD8 responses, missed private and CD4 specificities.

CDR1 and CDR2 (germline): MNHNS, SASEGT. V dropped 6 bases and J dropped 5 bases, with 15 bases sitting between them. CDR3 length: 14 residues. In its sample, this clonotype was seen many times. Its target is unknown. Individual cDNA molecules received unique molecular identifiers. Via MiXCR, TCRdb re-called the 5' RACE reads, giving one row per CDR3 protein. The table has fewer than 55,000 distinct CDR3 sequences, 9% to 9.5% seen once; the top ten hold 3.5% to 5%. The receptor was isolated from an adult who was a healthcare worker with PCR-confirmed SARS-CoV-2 infection or an uninfected control (not recorded which). This chain connects TRBV6-1 to TRBJ2-3; perhaps TRBD2 as D (6 bases). What was sequenced was whole blood. The CDR3 here is CASSPWGEEDTQYF. Here the CDR3 DNA reads TGTGCCAGCAGCCCTTGGGGGGAGGAAGATACGCAGTATTTT.